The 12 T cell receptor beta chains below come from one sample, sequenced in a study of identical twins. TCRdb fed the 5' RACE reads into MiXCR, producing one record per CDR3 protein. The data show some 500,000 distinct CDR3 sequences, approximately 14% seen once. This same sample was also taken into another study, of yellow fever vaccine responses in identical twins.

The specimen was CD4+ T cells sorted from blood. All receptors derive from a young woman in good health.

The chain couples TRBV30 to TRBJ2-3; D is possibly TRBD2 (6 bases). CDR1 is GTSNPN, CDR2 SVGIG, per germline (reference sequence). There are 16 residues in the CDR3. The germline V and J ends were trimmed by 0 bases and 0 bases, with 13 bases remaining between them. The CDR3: CAWSVLSSGSTDTQYF. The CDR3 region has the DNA TGTGCCTGGAGTGTACTATCCAGCGGGAGCACAGATACGCAGTATTTT.

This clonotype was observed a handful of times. DNA of the CDR3: TGTGCCACCAGTGCTTTTAGGGGAGGCAATCAGCCCCAGCATTTT. Its protein is CATSAFRGGNQPQHF. The chain links TRBV24-1 to TRBJ1-5, with D perhaps TRBD1 (5 bases). The CDR3 is 15 amino acids. Germline loops: CDR1 KGHDR, CDR2 SFDVKD. Trimming shortened V by 5 bases and J by 2 bases, and 12 bases separated the two germline ends.

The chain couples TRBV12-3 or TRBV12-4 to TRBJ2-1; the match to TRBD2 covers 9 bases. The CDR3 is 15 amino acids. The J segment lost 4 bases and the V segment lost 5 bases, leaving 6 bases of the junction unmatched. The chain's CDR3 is CASSPRTSEYNEQFF. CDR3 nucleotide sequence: TGTGCCAGCAGTCCAAGGACTAGCGAGTACAATGAGCAGTTCTTC.

DNA of the CDR3: TGCAGTGCTAGAGATCCTACTAGCGGGGGGAAGCACGAGCAGTACTTC. Amino acid sequence: CSARDPTSGGKHEQYF. This rearrangement joins TRBV20-1 to TRBJ2-7; 12 bases map to TRBD2. V lost 0 bases to trimming and J lost 5 bases; unmatched junction nucleotides: 8. Germline loops: CDR1 DFQATT, CDR2 SNEGSKA (reference sequence). CDR3 length: 16 residues.

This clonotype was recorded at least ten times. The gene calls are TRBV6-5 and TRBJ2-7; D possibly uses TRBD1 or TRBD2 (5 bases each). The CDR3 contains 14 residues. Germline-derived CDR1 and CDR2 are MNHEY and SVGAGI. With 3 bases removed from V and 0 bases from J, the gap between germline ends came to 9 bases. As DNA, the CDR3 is TGTGCCAGCAGTTATGGGACGGACTCCTACGAGCAGTACTTC. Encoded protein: CASSYGTDSYEQYF.

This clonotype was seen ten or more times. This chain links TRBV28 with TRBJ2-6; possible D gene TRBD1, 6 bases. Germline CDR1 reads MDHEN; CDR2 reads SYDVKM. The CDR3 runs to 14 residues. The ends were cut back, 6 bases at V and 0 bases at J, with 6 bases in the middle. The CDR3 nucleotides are TGTGCCAGCAGGGACAGCTCTGGGGCCAACGTCCTGACTTTC. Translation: CASRDSSGANVLTF.

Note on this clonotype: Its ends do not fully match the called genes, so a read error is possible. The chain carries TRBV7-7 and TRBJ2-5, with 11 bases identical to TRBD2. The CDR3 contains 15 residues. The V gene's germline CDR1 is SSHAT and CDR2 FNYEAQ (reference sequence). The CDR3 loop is CASSPGTSGEETQYF. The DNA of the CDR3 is TGTGCTAGCAGCCCCGGGACTAGCGGAGAAGAGACCCAGTACTTC. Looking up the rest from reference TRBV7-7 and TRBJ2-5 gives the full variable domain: GAGVSQSPRYKVTKRGQDVTLRCDPISSHATLYWYQQALGQGPEFLTYFNYEAQPDKSGLPSDRFSAERPEGSISTLTIQRTEQRDSAMYRCASSPGTSGEETQYFGPGTRLLVL.

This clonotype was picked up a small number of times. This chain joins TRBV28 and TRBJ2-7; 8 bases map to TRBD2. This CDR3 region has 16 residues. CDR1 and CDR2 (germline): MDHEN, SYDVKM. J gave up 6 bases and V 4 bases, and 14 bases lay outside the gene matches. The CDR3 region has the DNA TGTGCCAGCAGTTCCCCTGGTAGCGGGGTCGTGGGCGAGCAGTACTTC. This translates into CASSSPGSGVVGEQYF. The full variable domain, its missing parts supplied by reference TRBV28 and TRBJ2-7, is DVKVTQSSRYLVKRTGEKVFLECVQDMDHENMFWYRQDPGLGLRLIYFSYDVKMKEKGDIPEGYSVSREKKERFSLILESASTNQTSMYLCASSSPGSGVVGEQYFGPGTRLTVT.

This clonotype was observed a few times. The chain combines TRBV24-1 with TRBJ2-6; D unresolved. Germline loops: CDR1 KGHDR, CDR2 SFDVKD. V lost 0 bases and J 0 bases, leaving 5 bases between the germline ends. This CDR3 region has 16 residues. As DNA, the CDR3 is TGTGCCACCAGTGATTTGCAGAGCTCTGGGGCCAACGTCCTGACTTTC. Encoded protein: CATSDLQSSGANVLTF.

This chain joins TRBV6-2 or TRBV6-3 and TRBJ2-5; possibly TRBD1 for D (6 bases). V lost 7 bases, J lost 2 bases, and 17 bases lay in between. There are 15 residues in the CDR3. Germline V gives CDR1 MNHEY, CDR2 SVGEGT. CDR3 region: CASTRAGQLQETQYF. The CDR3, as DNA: TGTGCCAGCACCAGAGCAGGACAGCTACAAGAGACCCAGTACTTC.

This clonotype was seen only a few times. The CDR3 DNA is TGTGCCAGCAGTTTAGGGGGAGGGGGGGTTTCACCCCTCCACTTT. This gives the protein CASSLGGGGVSPLHF. V and J are TRBV12-3 or TRBV12-4 and TRBJ1-6; D may be TRBD1 (6 bases). The CDR3 runs to 15 residues. V was cut by 1 base and J by 9 bases, with 13 bases left in between.

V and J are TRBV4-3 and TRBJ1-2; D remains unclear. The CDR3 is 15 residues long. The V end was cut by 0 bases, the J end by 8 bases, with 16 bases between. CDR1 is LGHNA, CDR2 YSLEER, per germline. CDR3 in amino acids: CASSQDFAMDSGYTF. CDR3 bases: TGCGCCAGCAGCCAAGATTTTGCGATGGACTCCGGCTACACCTTC.